This entry is about one T cell receptor beta chain. The sample originates from a study of shared clonotypes between healthy human individuals. In the study overall: Each donor's CD8 memory used one plate, CD8 naive two, each CD4 subset three.

Evenly divided among several immunoSEQ plates was the genomic DNA of each subset. The table came from immunoSEQ multiplex PCR; TCRdb's copy has only in-frame clones and leaves some out. The table records roughly 1 million clones, 75% to 80% of them present only once. Germline V lookup: CDR1 SGDLS, CDR2 YYNGEE. The CDR3 covers 16 residues. Trimming pared 0 bases from V and 5 bases from J, leaving 14 bases between. Sequenced input: memory CD4+ T cells from PBMCs. Subset in this sample: CD45RA-negative fraction. The TCR sequence derives from a man aged 18 to 29 in good health. Some clones in this sample may be carry-over from other donors' samples. The V and J genes are TRBV9 and TRBJ2-2; tentatively, D is TRBD2 (6 bases). CDR3 sequence (DNA): TGTGCCAGCAGCGTAGTCGCGACTAGGGGAACCGGGGAGCTGTTTTTT. It is translated as CASSVVATRGTGELFF. Supplemented by reference TRBV9 and TRBJ2-2, the full variable domain reads DSGVTQTPKHLITATGQRVTLRCSPRSGDLSVYWYQQSLDQGLQFLIQYYNGEERAKGNILERFSAQQFPDLHSELNLSSLELGDSALYFCASSVVATRGTGELFFGEGSRLTVL.